A single sample gave rise to the 24 T cell receptor beta chains below, sequenced in a study of CDR3 diversity in severe acne (dated by TCRdb to about 2019). Receptor libraries were prepared by PCR. The listed sequencing device is Illumina HiSeq 2000. The public reads were reanalyzed by TCRdb: fastp trimming at Q25, MiXCR alignment, in-frame beta chains only. When rows share a CDR3 protein, they turn into one entry using the most common DNA and genes. Counted in this sample were fewer than 90,000 distinct CDR3 sequences; 45% to 55% of them appeared once. About 13% of the sample rests with the top ten. Sample: blood. Receptors were obtained from a male donor in good health, without acne.

The chain is built from TRBV10-3 and TRBJ2-7; no clear D. This CDR3 is built from 15 residues. V gave up 4 bases and J gave up 6 bases, with 19 bases separating them. From germline, CDR1 is ENHRY and CDR2 SYGVKD. The CDR3 region is CAISGVGQTTAEQYF. The CDR3 nucleotides are TGTGCCATCAGTGGAGTGGGCCAAACAACGGCCGAGCAGTACTTC.

The J gene is TRBJ2-7, the V gene TRBV20-1, with TRBD1 matching 11 bases. Per germline, CDR1 DFQATT and CDR2 SNEGSKA (reference sequence). With 5 bases clipped from V and 6 bases from J, the junction kept 6 bases outside the gene matches. The CDR3 is made up of 13 amino acids. The CDR3, as DNA: TGCAGTGCTGAGGACAGGGGGCCTAGCGAGCAGTACTTC. The encoded protein is CSAEDRGPSEQYF.

There are many counts of this clonotype. The chain has TRBV19 and TRBJ2-5, with 11 bases identical to TRBD2. Trimming cost V 3 bases and J 1 base; bases outside gene matches: 1. This CDR3 is built from 15 residues. CDR1 and CDR2 from the germline V gene are LNHDA and SQIVND (reference sequence). The CDR3 sequence is CASSISGRAQETQYF. DNA for the CDR3: TGTGCCAGTAGTATTAGCGGGAGGGCCCAAGAGACCCAGTACTTC.

In this sample, this clonotype turned up a few times. The CDR3 loop is CASRSRDGSVSGANVLTF. Here the CDR3 DNA reads TGTGCCAGCAGATCCCGGGACGGTAGCGTCTCTGGGGCCAACGTCCTGACTTTC. This sequence joins TRBV10-3 and TRBJ2-6; D tentatively fits TRBD1 or TRBD2 (5 bases each). The CDR3 consists of 18 residues. The V and J ends lost 10 bases and 0 bases respectively, with 22 bases between them. Germline V lookup: CDR1 ENHRY, CDR2 SYGVKD.

V and J are TRBV7-9 and TRBJ2-7; D is unclear. Germline loops: CDR1 SEHNR, CDR2 FQNEAQ (reference sequence). Trimming stripped 5 bases from V and 3 bases from J, with 11 bases between. The CDR3 has 13 residues. The CDR3 nucleotides are TGTGCCAGCAGCAAACCGGCTGGCTACGAGCAGTACTTC. Protein sequence: CASSKPAGYEQYF.

This clonotype has only one observation. The limits of the CDR3 on the DNA are not certain, so only TCRdb's listed CDR3 is given. This rearrangement joins TRBV4-1 to TRBJ2-5; TRBD1, the table's D call, was not compared with the DNA. The CDR3 numbers 23 amino acids, ends counted. The V gene's germline CDR1 is MGHRA and CDR2 YSYEKL. CDR3 sequence: CASSQDPGQAYTEAFFGQGTQYF.

The V and J genes are TRBV20-1 and TRBJ1-5, with D perhaps TRBD1 (5 bases). The CDR3 contains 15 residues. The germline V gene has CDR1 DFQATT and CDR2 SNEGSKA (reference sequence). Here the CDR3 reads CSTRDWEGGNQPQHF. The DNA of the CDR3 is TGCAGCACCAGGGATTGGGAGGGAGGCAATCAGCCCCAGCATTTT.

This clonotype was recorded once. It is unclear where the CDR3 begins or ends on the DNA, so no DNA is shown, and the CDR3 is as TCRdb lists it. V and J are TRBV6-5 and TRBJ2-3; the tabulated D call, TRBD1, remains unverified against the DNA. The germline gives CDR1 MNHEY, CDR2 SVGAGI. Inclusive of both ends, the CDR3 amounts to 21 amino acids. The CDR3 sequence: CASSYTNRALWLHLRFGDQYF.

On this clonotype itself: A single base separates this from a much larger clone, so it may be a read error. The chain is built from TRBV13 and TRBJ1-1; 7 bases fit TRBD1. The V segment lost 8 bases and the J segment 3 bases; nucleotides outside the gene matches: 9. This CDR3 comprises 14 residues. The germline V gene encodes CDR1 PRHDT and CDR2 FYEKMQ (reference sequence). Written as DNA, the CDR3 is TGTGCCAGCGGTGGCAGGGGGACGGACACTGAAGCTTTCTTT. Its protein is CASGGRGTDTEAFF.

This clonotype was observed many times. The chain employs TRBV29-1 and TRBJ2-1, with TRBD1 matching 7 bases. This CDR3 has 13 amino acids. J lost 2 bases, V lost 3 bases, and 1 base had no gene match. The germline gives CDR1 SQVTM, CDR2 ANQGSEA. Here the CDR3 reads CSVDQGAYNEQFF. CDR3 in DNA: TGCAGCGTTGATCAGGGGGCCTACAATGAGCAGTTCTTC.

This clonotype occurred many times. CDR3 nucleotides: TGTGCCAGCAGCCAGATCCTGACAGTCAACACTGAAGCTTTCTTT. Protein sequence: CASSQILTVNTEAFF. This chain links TRBV4-2 with TRBJ1-1, with a possible D match to TRBD1 (5 bases). The germline V gene has CDR1 LGHNA and CDR2 YNFKEQ. Trimming cost V 3 bases and J 2 bases, with 13 bases left between them. The CDR3 length is 15 residues.

This clonotype was seen a handful of times. This rearrangement joins TRBV2 to TRBJ2-3; D remains unclear. The end of the DNA aligns better with TRBJ2-1, so the J call may be wrong. The germline CDR1 and CDR2 sequences are SNHLY and FYNNEI. The CDR3 covers 15 residues. The CDR3 protein is CASSDTGSSVDTQFF. Written as DNA, the CDR3 is TGTGCCAGCAGTGACACTGGGTCGTCGGTGGATACGCAGTTCTTC.

The V gene is TRBV6-5, the J gene TRBJ1-3; tentative D call: TRBD1 (5 bases). Trimming cost V 2 bases and J 10 bases, with 15 bases left between them. Germline V gene lookup returns CDR1 MNHEY and CDR2 SVGAGI. CDR3 length equals 14 residues. This chain's CDR3 is CASSYGRRGETIYF. The CDR3 DNA reads TGTGCCAGCAGTTACGGCAGGAGGGGAGAGACCATATATTTT.

The J gene is TRBJ2-7, the V gene TRBV10-1; 16 positions agree with TRBD2. J lost 5 bases, V lost 0 bases, and 7 bases had no gene match. Germline CDR1 and CDR2: WNHNN and SYGVQD (reference sequence). The CDR3 extends over 18 amino acids. The CDR3 sequence: CASSESLGLAGGLDEQYF. The CDR3 bases are TGCGCCAGCAGTGAGTCCTTGGGACTAGCGGGAGGGTTAGACGAGCAGTACTTC.

This clonotype is judged medium-sized. This chain links TRBV7-9 with TRBJ2-5; 8 bases fit TRBD2. In germline, CDR1 is SEHNR, CDR2 FQNEAQ (reference sequence). With 5 bases clipped from V and 5 bases from J, the junction kept 10 bases outside the gene matches. CDR3 length: 15 amino acids. The CDR3 DNA reads TGTGCCAGCAGCCCCGCCAGCGGGAGAAGGGAGACCCAGTACTTC. It codes for CASSPASGRRETQYF.

The chain couples TRBV19 to TRBJ2-2; D not resolved. Germline V gives CDR1 LNHDA, CDR2 SQIVND (reference sequence). This CDR3 has 14 amino acids. Trimming shortened V by 6 bases and J by 7 bases, and 15 bases separated the two germline ends. The chain's CDR3 is CASRATVWNGELFF. CDR3 coding DNA: TGTGCCAGTAGGGCTACAGTCTGGAACGGGGAGCTGTTTTTT.

CDR3 coding DNA: TGCAGTGCCCCCGGTGACCAGGGAGAAGCTTTCTTT. Protein sequence: CSAPGDQGEAFF. This chain joins TRBV20-1 and TRBJ1-1; a possible D gene is TRBD1 (5 bases). The V gene's germline CDR1 is DFQATT and CDR2 SNEGSKA (reference sequence). V lost 6 bases and J 8 bases, leaving 16 bases between the germline ends. The CDR3 runs to 12 residues.

The chain combines TRBV24-1 with TRBJ2-1, with TRBD2 identical over 7 bases. The CDR3 extends over 16 amino acids. Germline V gene data show CDR1 as KGHDR and CDR2 as SFDVKD. Losses at the gene ends were 1 base for V and 0 bases for J; bases not matched to a gene: 2. This CDR3 reads CATSDFGRSSYNEQFF. The CDR3 DNA reads TGTGCCACCAGTGATTTCGGGAGGAGCTCCTACAATGAGCAGTTCTTC.

In this sample, this clonotype turned up once. A read error may explain this, as a much larger clone is one base away. The chain couples TRBV25-1 to TRBJ2-7; D not certain. Germline loops: CDR1 MGHDK, CDR2 SYGVNS. CDR3 size: 16 residues. The CDR3 DNA is TGTGCCAGCAGTGATTCCCCGGACCTCAACTCCTACGAGCAGTGCTTC. Its translation is CASSDSPDLNSYEQCF.

The gene calls are TRBV11-3 and TRBJ1-2; D is perhaps TRBD1 (6 bases). V shed 6 bases and J shed 12 bases, with 11 bases lying between them. Looked up from germline, CDR1 is SGHNT and CDR2 is YENEEA. This CDR3 has 10 residues. CDR3 sequence (DNA): TGTGCCAGCAGTCCACAGGGCGACACCTTC. Residues: CASSPQGDTF.

The sample holds a few counts of this clonotype. DNA of the CDR3: TGTGCCAGTACCGGGACTAGCGGGTTCGCGAACACCGGGGAGCTGTTTTTT. Its protein product is CASTGTSGFANTGELFF. The chain uses TRBV9 and TRBJ2-2; 12 nucleotides line up with TRBD2. V gave up 8 bases and J gave up 0 bases; unmatched junction bases: 8. The V gene's germline CDR1 is SGDLS and CDR2 YYNGEE. The CDR3 is made up of 17 amino acids.

The rearrangement links TRBV11-2 to TRBJ2-1; D remains unclear. Trimming removed 9 bases from V and 10 bases from J, with 13 bases in between. The CDR3 runs 11 residues. Germline V gene data show CDR1 as SGHAT and CDR2 as FQNNGV. The CDR3, as DNA: TGTGCCAGTCGTTATACTAAGGAGCAGTTCTTC. As protein: CASRYTKEQFF.

This clonotype has at least ten counts. The chain links TRBV30 to TRBJ1-4; D call uncertain. Germline V gene sequence: CDR1 GTSNPN, CDR2 SVGIG (reference sequence). CDR3 length equals 13 residues. V lost 0 bases to trimming and J lost 5 bases, with 7 bases between them. For the CDR3, the DNA is TGTGCCTGGAGTGTTATGGAAAATGAAAAACTGTTTTTT. As protein: CAWSVMENEKLFF.

V and J are TRBV20-1 and TRBJ2-4; 8 nucleotides align to TRBD1. The CDR3 is made up of 11 amino acids. Germline V lookup: CDR1 DFQATT, CDR2 SNEGSKA (reference sequence). V was pared by 6 bases and J by 11 bases, with 6 bases of the junction left unmatched. The CDR3 DNA sequence: TGCAGTGCCAAGACAGGGGTGGTTCAGTACTTC. Amino acids: CSAKTGVVQYF.